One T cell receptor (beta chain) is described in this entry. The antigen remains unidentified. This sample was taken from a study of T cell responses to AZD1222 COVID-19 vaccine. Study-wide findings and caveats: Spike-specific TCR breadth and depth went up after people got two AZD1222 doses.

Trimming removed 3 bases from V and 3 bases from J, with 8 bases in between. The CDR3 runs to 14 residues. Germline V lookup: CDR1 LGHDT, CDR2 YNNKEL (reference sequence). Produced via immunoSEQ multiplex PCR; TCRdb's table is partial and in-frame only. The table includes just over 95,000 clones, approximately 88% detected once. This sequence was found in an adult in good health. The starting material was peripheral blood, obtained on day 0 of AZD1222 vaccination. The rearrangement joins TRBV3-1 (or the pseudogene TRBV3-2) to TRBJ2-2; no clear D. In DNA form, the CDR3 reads TGTGCCAGCAGCCATACGAGATACACCGGGGAGCTGTTTTTT. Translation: CASSHTRYTGELFF.